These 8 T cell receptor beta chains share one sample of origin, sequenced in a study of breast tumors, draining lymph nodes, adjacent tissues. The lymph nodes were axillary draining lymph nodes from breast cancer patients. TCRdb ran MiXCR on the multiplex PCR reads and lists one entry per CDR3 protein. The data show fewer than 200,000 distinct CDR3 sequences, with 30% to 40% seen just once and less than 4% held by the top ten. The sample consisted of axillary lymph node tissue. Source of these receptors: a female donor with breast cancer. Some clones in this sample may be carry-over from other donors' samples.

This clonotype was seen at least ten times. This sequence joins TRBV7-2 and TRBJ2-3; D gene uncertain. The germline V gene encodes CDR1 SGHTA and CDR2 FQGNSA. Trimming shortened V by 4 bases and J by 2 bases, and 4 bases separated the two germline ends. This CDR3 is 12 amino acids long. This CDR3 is CASSSITDTQYF. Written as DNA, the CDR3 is TGTGCCAGCAGCTCTATCACAGATACGCAGTATTTT.

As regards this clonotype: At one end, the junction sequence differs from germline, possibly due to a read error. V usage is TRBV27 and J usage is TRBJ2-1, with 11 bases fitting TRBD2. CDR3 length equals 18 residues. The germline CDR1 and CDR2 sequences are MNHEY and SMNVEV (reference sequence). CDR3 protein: CTSRPLLAGEAGYNEQFF. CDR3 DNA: TGTACCAGCAGACCTTTACTAGCGGGAGAGGCTGGCTACAATGAGCAGTTCTTC.

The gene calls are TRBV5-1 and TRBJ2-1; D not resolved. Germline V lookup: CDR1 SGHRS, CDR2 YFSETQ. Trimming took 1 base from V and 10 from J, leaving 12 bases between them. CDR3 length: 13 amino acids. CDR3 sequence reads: CASSLPASCEQFF. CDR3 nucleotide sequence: TGCGCCAGCAGCTTGCCCGCCTCCTGCGAGCAGTTCTTC.

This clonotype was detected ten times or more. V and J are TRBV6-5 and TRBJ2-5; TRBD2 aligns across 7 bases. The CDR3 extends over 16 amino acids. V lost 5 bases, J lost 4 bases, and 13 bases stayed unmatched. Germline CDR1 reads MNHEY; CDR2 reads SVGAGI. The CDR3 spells CASSPPRAGEGETQYF. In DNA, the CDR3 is TGTGCCAGCAGTCCCCCCCGGGCGGGAGAAGGAGAGACCCAGTACTTC.

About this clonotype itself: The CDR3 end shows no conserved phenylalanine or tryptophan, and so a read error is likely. Here the CDR3 DNA reads TGTGCCATCCTCATGGGGGGGGCCACTAGCACAGATACGCAGTATCTT. Its translation is CAILMGGATSTDTQYL. V is TRBV2 and J is TRBJ2-3; D possibly corresponds to TRBD2 (7 bases). The CDR3 sequence is 16 residues long. With 10 bases removed from V and 0 bases from J, the gap between germline ends came to 20 bases. The germline CDR1 and CDR2 sequences are SNHLY and FYNNEI.

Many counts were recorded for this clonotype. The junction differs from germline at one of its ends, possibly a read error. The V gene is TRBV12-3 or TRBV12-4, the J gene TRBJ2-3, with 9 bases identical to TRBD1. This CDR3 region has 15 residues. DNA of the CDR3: TGTGCCAGCAATTTAGTGGACAGGGGTACAGATACGCAGTATTTT. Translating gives CASNLVDRGTDTQYF.

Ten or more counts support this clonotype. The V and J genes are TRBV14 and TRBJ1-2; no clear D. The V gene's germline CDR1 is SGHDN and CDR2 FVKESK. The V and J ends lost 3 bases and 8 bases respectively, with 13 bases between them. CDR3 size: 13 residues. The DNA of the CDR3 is TGTGCCAGCAGCCAGGTACCCCTCGGGGGCTACACCTTC. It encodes CASSQVPLGGYTF.

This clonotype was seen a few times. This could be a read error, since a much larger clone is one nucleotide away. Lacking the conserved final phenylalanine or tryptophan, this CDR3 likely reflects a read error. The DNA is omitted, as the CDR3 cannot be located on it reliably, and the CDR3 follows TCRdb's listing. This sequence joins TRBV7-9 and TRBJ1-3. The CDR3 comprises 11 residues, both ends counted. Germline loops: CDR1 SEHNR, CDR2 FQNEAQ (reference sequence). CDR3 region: CASSLDQAVYL.